One T cell receptor (beta chain) is described in this entry. Its target is not known. This table comes from immunoSEQ multiplex PCR, and its TCRdb copy is limited to in-frame clones, with some not included. The sample consists of some 64,000 clones, approximately 79% of them appearing once. The record originates from a study of siplizumab effects on memory and regulatory T cells. The study, taken as a whole, reports: No assignable naive or memory phenotype existed for roughly 80-95% of proliferating CD4+ or CD8+ clones. Proliferating Tregs from siplizumab cultures lacked functional confirmation of suppression. In siplizumab conditions, mappable alloreactive CD4+ clones averaged 68.8% Treg-derived, against 25% to 30% in controls.

From germline, CDR1 is SGDLS and CDR2 YYNGEE. The CDR3 has 15 amino acids. V was pared by 0 bases and J by 6 bases, with 4 bases of the junction left unmatched. A few donor pairs also had unstimulated CD4+ and CD8+ naive and memory subsets sequenced. This receptor was identified in a human donor in good health. The specimen sequenced was memory CD4+ T cells sorted from blood. The chain combines TRBV9 with TRBJ2-1; 9 nucleotides agree with TRBD2. As DNA, the CDR3 is TGTGCCAGCAGCGTAGCCGGGACTAGCAGCAATGAGCAGTTCTTC. Its translation is CASSVAGTSSNEQFF.